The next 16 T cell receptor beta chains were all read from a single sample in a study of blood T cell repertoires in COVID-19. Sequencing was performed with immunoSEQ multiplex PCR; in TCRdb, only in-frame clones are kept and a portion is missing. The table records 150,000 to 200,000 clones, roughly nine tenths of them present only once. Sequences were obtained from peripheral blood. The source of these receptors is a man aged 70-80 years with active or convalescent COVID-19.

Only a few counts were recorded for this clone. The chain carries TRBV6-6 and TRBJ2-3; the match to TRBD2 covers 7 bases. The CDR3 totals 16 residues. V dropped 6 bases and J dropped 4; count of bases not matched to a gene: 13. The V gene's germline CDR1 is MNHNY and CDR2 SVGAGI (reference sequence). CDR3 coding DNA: TGTGCCAGCAGAACGGCAGGGAGGGTGAATGCAGATACGCAGTATTTT. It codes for CASRTAGRVNADTQYF.

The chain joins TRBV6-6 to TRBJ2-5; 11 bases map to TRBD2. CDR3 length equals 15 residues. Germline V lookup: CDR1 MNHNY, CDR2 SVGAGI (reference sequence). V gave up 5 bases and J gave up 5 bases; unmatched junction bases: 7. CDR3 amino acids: CASSPTLAGGETQYF. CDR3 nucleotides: TGTGCCAGCAGTCCAACCTTAGCGGGAGGGGAGACCCAGTACTTC.

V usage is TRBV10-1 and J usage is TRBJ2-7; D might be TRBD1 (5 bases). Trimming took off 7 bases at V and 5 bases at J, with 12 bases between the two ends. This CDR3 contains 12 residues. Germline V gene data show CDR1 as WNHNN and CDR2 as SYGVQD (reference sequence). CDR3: CASIQDIDEQYF. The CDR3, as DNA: TGCGCCAGCATACAGGACATTGACGAGCAGTACTTC.

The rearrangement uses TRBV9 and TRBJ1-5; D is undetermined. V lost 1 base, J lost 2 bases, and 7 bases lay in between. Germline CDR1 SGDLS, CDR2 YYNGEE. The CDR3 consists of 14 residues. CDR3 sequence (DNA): TGTGCCAGCAGCGTAACAGATCGCAATCAGCCCCAGCATTTT. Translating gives CASSVTDRNQPQHF.

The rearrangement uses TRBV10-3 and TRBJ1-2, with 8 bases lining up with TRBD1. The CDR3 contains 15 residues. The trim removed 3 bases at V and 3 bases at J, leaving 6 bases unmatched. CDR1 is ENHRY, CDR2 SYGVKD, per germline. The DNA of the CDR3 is TGTGCCATCAGTGACCTAGGACAGGGAGACTATGGCTACACCTTC. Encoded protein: CAISDLGQGDYGYTF.

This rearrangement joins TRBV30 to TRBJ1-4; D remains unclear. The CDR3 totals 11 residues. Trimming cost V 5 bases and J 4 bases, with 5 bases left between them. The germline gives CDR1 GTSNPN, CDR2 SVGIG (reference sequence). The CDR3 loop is CAWSLNEKLFF. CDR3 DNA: TGTGCCTGGTCCCTTAATGAAAAACTGTTTTTT.

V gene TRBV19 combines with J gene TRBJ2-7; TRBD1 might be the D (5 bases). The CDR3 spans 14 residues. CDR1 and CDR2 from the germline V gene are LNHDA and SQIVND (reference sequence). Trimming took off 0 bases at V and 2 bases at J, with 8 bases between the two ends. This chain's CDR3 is CASSIETGPYEQYF. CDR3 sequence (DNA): TGTGCCAGTAGTATAGAAACAGGTCCCTACGAGCAGTACTTC.

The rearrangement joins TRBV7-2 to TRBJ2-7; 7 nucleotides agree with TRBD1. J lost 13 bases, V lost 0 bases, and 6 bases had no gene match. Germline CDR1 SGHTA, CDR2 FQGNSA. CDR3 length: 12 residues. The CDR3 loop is CASSLALGQAYF. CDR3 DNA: TGTGCCAGCAGCTTAGCGCTAGGACAGGCATACTTC.

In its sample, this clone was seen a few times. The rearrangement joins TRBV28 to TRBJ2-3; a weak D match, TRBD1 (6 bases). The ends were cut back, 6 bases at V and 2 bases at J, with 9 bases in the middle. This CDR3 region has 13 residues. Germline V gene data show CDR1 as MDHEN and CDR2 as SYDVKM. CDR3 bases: TGTGCCAGCAGAACAGGGTTCACAGATACGCAGTATTTT. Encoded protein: CASRTGFTDTQYF.

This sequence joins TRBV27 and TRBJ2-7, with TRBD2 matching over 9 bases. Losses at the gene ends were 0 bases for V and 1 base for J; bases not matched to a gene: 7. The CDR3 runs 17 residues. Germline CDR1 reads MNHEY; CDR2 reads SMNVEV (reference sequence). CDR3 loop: CASSLSAREGLSYEQYF. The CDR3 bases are TGTGCCAGCAGTTTATCCGCGCGGGAGGGCCTGTCCTACGAGCAGTACTTC.

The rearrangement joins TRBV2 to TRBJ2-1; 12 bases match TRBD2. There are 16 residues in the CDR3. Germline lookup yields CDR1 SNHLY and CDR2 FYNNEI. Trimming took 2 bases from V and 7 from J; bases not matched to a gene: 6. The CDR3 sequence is CASSEMVTSGGNEQFF. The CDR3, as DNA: TGTGCCAGCAGTGAAATGGTGACTAGCGGGGGTAATGAGCAGTTCTTC.

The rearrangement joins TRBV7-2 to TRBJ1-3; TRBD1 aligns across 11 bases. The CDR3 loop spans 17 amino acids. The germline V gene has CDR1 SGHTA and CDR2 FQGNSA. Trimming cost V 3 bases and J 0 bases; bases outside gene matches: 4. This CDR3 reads CASSFGTGGFSGNTIYF. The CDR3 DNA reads TGTGCCAGCAGCTTCGGGACAGGGGGTTTCTCTGGAAACACCATATATTTT.

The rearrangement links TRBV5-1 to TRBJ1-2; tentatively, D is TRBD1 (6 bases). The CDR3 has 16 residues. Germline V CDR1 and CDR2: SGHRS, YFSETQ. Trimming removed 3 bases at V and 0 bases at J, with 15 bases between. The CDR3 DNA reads TGCGCCAGCAGCTCTGGACAGCCGGCTCCTAACTATGGCTACACCTTC. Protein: CASSSGQPAPNYGYTF.

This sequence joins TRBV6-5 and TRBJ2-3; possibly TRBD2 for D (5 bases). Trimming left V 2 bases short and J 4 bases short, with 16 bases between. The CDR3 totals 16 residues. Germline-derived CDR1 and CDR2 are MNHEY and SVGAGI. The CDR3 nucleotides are TGTGCCAGCAGTTACACGGGGAACGGGCTCGCAGATACGCAGTATTTT. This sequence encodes CASSYTGNGLADTQYF.

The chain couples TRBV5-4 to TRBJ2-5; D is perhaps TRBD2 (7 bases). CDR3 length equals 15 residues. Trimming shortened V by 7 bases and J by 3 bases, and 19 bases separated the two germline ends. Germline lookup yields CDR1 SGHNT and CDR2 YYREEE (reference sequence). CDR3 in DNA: TGTGCCAGCCTCAAAGAGGGGGGGCCCGAAGAGACCCAGTACTTC. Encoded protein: CASLKEGGPEETQYF.

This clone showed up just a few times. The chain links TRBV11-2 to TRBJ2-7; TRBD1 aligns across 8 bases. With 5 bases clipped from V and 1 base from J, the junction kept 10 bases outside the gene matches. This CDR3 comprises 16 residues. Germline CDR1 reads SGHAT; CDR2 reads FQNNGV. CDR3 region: CASSPRGRQGSYEQYF. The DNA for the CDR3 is TGTGCCAGCAGCCCAAGGGGGCGACAGGGGTCCTACGAGCAGTACTTC.